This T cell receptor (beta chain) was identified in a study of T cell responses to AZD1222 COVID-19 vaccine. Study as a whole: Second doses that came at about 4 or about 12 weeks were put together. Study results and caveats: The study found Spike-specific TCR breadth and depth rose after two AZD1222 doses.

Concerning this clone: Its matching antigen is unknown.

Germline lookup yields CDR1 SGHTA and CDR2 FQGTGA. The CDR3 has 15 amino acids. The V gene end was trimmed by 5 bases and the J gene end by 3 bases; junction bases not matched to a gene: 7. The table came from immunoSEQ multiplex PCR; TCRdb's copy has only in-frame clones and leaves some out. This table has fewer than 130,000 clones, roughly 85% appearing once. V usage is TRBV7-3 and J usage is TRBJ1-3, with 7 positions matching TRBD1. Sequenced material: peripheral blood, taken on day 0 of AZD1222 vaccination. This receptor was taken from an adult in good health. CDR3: CASSAGTAIGNTIYF. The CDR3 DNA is TGTGCCAGCAGCGCTGGGACAGCCATTGGAAACACCATATATTTT.